These T cell receptor beta chains were read from a single sample in a study of T cell responses to AZD1222 COVID-19 vaccine. This table comes from immunoSEQ multiplex PCR, and its TCRdb copy is limited to in-frame clones, with some not included. There are 85,000 to 120,000 clones in the sample; roughly 90% occur only once, and around 5.1% lies in the top ten. This material consisted of peripheral blood, taken on day 0 of AZD1222 vaccination. The receptors come from an adult in good health. The CDR3 runs from the conserved cysteine through the conserved F or W. Each record gives: V gene, J gene, D gene, clone size, CDR3 protein, CDR3 DNA. D genes are given only for firm matches. A clone size is listed for some rows: how often the clone was seen (once, few, many), or a class if it is expanded.

v_gene: TRBV27; j_gene: TRBJ2-3; d_gene: NA; abundance: NA; CDR3aa: CASSFGQGTDTQYF; CDR3nt: TGTGCCAGCAGTTTTGGGCAGGGGACAGATACGCAGTATTTT
v_gene: TRBV6-5; j_gene: TRBJ1-2; d_gene: TRBD1; abundance: NA; CDR3aa: CASSSRDRGDYGYTF; CDR3nt: TGTGCCAGCAGTTCCCGCGACAGGGGCGACTATGGCTACACCTTC
v_gene: TRBV6-5; j_gene: TRBJ1-5; d_gene: NA; abundance: NA; CDR3aa: CASSRDSIYQPQHF; CDR3nt: TGTGCCAGCAGCCGTGACAGTATCTATCAGCCCCAGCATTTT
v_gene: TRBV10-3; j_gene: TRBJ1-2; d_gene: NA; abundance: few; CDR3aa: CAISEGQGVYGYTF; CDR3nt: TGTGCCATCAGTGAAGGTCAGGGAGTCTATGGCTACACCTTC
v_gene: TRBV6-5; j_gene: TRBJ2-7; d_gene: TRBD1; abundance: NA; CDR3aa: CASSSRDRRGYEQYF; CDR3nt: TGTGCCAGCAGTTCCCGGGACAGGAGGGGCTACGAGCAGTACTTC
v_gene: TRBV10-2; j_gene: TRBJ1-2; d_gene: TRBD1; abundance: NA; CDR3aa: CASSGQGAYGYTF; CDR3nt: TGCGCCAGCAGTGGACAGGGGGCGTATGGCTACACCTTC
v_gene: TRBV6-5; j_gene: TRBJ1-1; d_gene: NA; abundance: NA; CDR3aa: CASTAGRINTEAFF; CDR3nt: TGTGCCAGCACCGCGGGGAGGATTAACACTGAAGCTTTCTTT
v_gene: TRBV3-1/TRBV3-2; j_gene: TRBJ2-5; d_gene: TRBD2; abundance: NA; CDR3aa: CASSQDRLAGHQETQYF; CDR3nt: TGTGCCAGCAGCCAAGATCGGCTAGCGGGTCACCAAGAGACCCAGTACTTC
v_gene: TRBV6-5; j_gene: TRBJ1-5; d_gene: TRBD1; abundance: few; CDR3aa: CATRGQEYRQPQHF; CDR3nt: TGTGCCACCAGGGGGCAGGAGTACAGGCAGCCCCAGCATTTT
v_gene: TRBV19; j_gene: TRBJ2-6; d_gene: NA; abundance: NA; CDR3aa: CASSMQGPGANVLTF; CDR3nt: TGTGCCAGTAGTATGCAGGGCCCTGGGGCCAACGTCCTGACTTTC
v_gene: TRBV7-2; j_gene: TRBJ2-3; d_gene: NA; abundance: NA; CDR3aa: CASSLDPRGATDTQYF; CDR3nt: TGTGCCAGCAGCTTAGACCCCAGGGGAGCCACAGATACGCAGTATTTT
v_gene: TRBV28; j_gene: TRBJ2-5; d_gene: NA; abundance: NA; CDR3aa: CASSRPGPRGETQYF; CDR3nt: TGTGCCAGCAGCCGACCAGGGCCTCGGGGGGAGACCCAGTACTTC
v_gene: TRBV7-9; j_gene: TRBJ1-5; d_gene: TRBD1; abundance: NA; CDR3aa: CASSSLQGQPQHF; CDR3nt: TGTGCCAGCAGCTCCCTACAGGGGCAGCCCCAGCATTTT
v_gene: TRBV2; j_gene: TRBJ1-5; d_gene: NA; abundance: once; CDR3aa: CASSEYSGIVSQPQHF; CDR3nt: TGTGCCAGCAGTGAATACAGCGGCATTGTATCTCAGCCCCAGCATTTT
v_gene: TRBV7-8; j_gene: TRBJ1-3; d_gene: NA; abundance: NA; CDR3aa: CASRGGASWGNTIYF; CDR3nt: TGTGCCAGCAGGGGCGGGGCGTCTTGGGGGAACACCATATATTTT
v_gene: TRBV28; j_gene: TRBJ2-5; d_gene: TRBD1; abundance: NA; CDR3aa: CASRPETGGGETQYF; CDR3nt: TGTGCCAGCAGACCCGAAACAGGGGGCGGCGAGACCCAGTACTTC
v_gene: TRBV5-1; j_gene: TRBJ1-1; d_gene: NA; abundance: NA; CDR3aa: CASSLKVGAGELNTEAFF; CDR3nt: TGCGCCAGCAGCTTGAAAGTAGGCGCCGGAGAATTGAACACTGAAGCTTTCTTT
v_gene: TRBV28; j_gene: TRBJ1-2; d_gene: TRBD1; abundance: once; CDR3aa: CASSRQGADGYTF; CDR3nt: TGTGCCAGCAGTCGACAGGGGGCGGATGGCTACACCTTC
v_gene: TRBV6-4; j_gene: TRBJ2-7; d_gene: TRBD1; abundance: once; CDR3aa: CASTGDRGPSNEQYF; CDR3nt: TGTGCCAGCACCGGGGACAGGGGGCCGAGTAACGAGCAGTACTTC
v_gene: TRBV24-1; j_gene: TRBJ2-5; d_gene: TRBD1; abundance: NA; CDR3aa: CATSEWTGGPPNPETQYF; CDR3nt: TGTGCCACCAGTGAATGGACAGGGGGCCCTCCCAACCCAGAGACCCAGTACTTC
v_gene: TRBV7-9; j_gene: TRBJ2-1; d_gene: NA; abundance: NA; CDR3aa: CASSLTGSYNEQFF; CDR3nt: TGTGCCAGCAGCTTAACGGGGTCCTACAATGAGCAGTTCTTC
v_gene: TRBV7-2; j_gene: TRBJ2-7; d_gene: NA; abundance: NA; CDR3aa: CASSQVGEQYF; CDR3nt: TGTGCCAGCAGCCAAGTGGGGGAGCAGTACTTC
v_gene: TRBV9; j_gene: TRBJ1-1; d_gene: NA; abundance: NA; CDR3aa: CASSVVGARGTEAFF; CDR3nt: TGTGCCAGCAGCGTCGTGGGGGCGAGGGGAACTGAAGCTTTCTTT
v_gene: TRBV18; j_gene: TRBJ1-1; d_gene: NA; abundance: few; CDR3aa: CASRRDRVNTEAFF; CDR3nt: TGTGCCAGCCGTAGGGACCGCGTGAACACTGAAGCTTTCTTT
v_gene: TRBV20-1; j_gene: TRBJ2-3; d_gene: NA; abundance: NA; CDR3aa: CSARIDTQYF; CDR3nt: TGCAGTGCTAGAATAGATACGCAGTATTTT
v_gene: TRBV27; j_gene: TRBJ2-3; d_gene: TRBD2; abundance: once; CDR3aa: CASSLEVRASGDTQYF; CDR3nt: TGTGCCAGCAGTTTAGAGGTCCGGGCTAGCGGGGATACGCAGTATTTT
v_gene: TRBV6-5; j_gene: TRBJ1-5; d_gene: TRBD1; abundance: NA; CDR3aa: CASSTGGSQPQHF; CDR3nt: TGTGCCAGCAGTACAGGGGGTTCCCAGCCCCAGCATTTT
v_gene: TRBV9; j_gene: TRBJ2-7; d_gene: TRBD1; abundance: NA; CDR3aa: CASSTGQGNYEQYF; CDR3nt: TGTGCCAGCAGCACAGGACAGGGGAACTACGAGCAGTACTTC
v_gene: TRBV6-5; j_gene: TRBJ2-7; d_gene: NA; abundance: NA; CDR3aa: CASSYSNGASPVQYF; CDR3nt: TGTGCCAGCAGTTACTCTAATGGGGCCTCGCCCGTGCAGTACTTC
v_gene: TRBV2; j_gene: TRBJ2-7; d_gene: TRBD1; abundance: NA; CDR3aa: CASSPTGVPYEQYF; CDR3nt: TGTGCCAGCAGTCCGACAGGGGTCCCCTACGAGCAGTACTTC
v_gene: TRBV7-2; j_gene: TRBJ2-1; d_gene: NA; abundance: NA; CDR3aa: CASSLVGRHNEQFF; CDR3nt: TGTGCCAGCAGCTTAGTTGGACGGCACAATGAGCAGTTCTTC
v_gene: TRBV6-5; j_gene: TRBJ1-2; d_gene: TRBD1; abundance: NA; CDR3aa: CASSSDRVGYGYTF; CDR3nt: TGTGCCAGCAGTTCGGACAGGGTGGGATATGGCTACACCTTC
v_gene: TRBV28; j_gene: TRBJ1-2; d_gene: NA; abundance: few; CDR3aa: CASSTGLGYTF; CDR3nt: TGTGCCAGCAGTACAGGGCTTGGCTACACCTTC
v_gene: TRBV24-1; j_gene: TRBJ2-1; d_gene: TRBD1; abundance: NA; CDR3aa: CATSEKGTGGGEQFF; CDR3nt: TGTGCCACCAGTGAGAAGGGGACAGGAGGTGGTGAGCAGTTCTTC
v_gene: TRBV19; j_gene: TRBJ1-5; d_gene: NA; abundance: NA; CDR3aa: CASSESDQPQHF; CDR3nt: TGTGCCAGTAGTGAATCAGATCAGCCCCAGCATTTT
v_gene: TRBV3-1/TRBV3-2; j_gene: TRBJ1-5; d_gene: TRBD1; abundance: NA; CDR3aa: CASSPGTGLLGSNQPQHF; CDR3nt: TGTGCCAGCAGCCCCGGGACAGGGTTGTTGGGAAGCAATCAGCCCCAGCATTTT
v_gene: TRBV18; j_gene: TRBJ1-2; d_gene: TRBD1; abundance: NA; CDR3aa: CASSPGTGYGYTF; CDR3nt: TGTGCCAGCTCACCCGGGACAGGGTATGGCTACACCTTC
v_gene: TRBV6-2/TRBV6-3; j_gene: TRBJ1-2; d_gene: NA; abundance: NA; CDR3aa: CASSYPGLQGSYGYTF; CDR3nt: TGTGCCAGCAGTTACCCCGGCCTCCAAGGTAGCTATGGCTACACCTTC
v_gene: TRBV7-2; j_gene: TRBJ1-2; d_gene: NA; abundance: NA; CDR3aa: CASSLAGDYGYTF; CDR3nt: TGTGCCAGCAGCTTAGCAGGGGACTATGGCTACACCTTC
v_gene: TRBV5-1; j_gene: TRBJ1-1; d_gene: NA; abundance: NA; CDR3aa: CASSLYRANTEAFF; CDR3nt: TGCGCCAGCAGCTTGTACAGGGCAAACACTGAAGCTTTCTTT
v_gene: TRBV6-5; j_gene: TRBJ2-7; d_gene: TRBD1; abundance: NA; CDR3aa: CASSYTGTEGFEQYF; CDR3nt: TGTGCCAGCAGTTATACCGGGACAGAGGGGTTCGAGCAGTACTTC
v_gene: TRBV5-1; j_gene: TRBJ2-7; d_gene: NA; abundance: once; CDR3aa: CASSLGTELGEQYF; CDR3nt: TGCGCCAGCAGCTTGGGGACAGAGCTCGGGGAGCAGTACTTC
v_gene: TRBV28; j_gene: TRBJ2-1; d_gene: NA; abundance: NA; CDR3aa: CASSLSGQGDSYNEQFF; CDR3nt: TGTGCCAGCAGTTTATCAGGGCAGGGGGACTCGTACAATGAGCAGTTCTTC
v_gene: TRBV2; j_gene: TRBJ2-7; d_gene: TRBD2; abundance: few; CDR3aa: CASTLLAGGGYEQYF; CDR3nt: TGTGCCAGCACTTTACTAGCGGGCGGGGGGTACGAGCAGTACTTC
v_gene: TRBV5-4; j_gene: TRBJ2-3; d_gene: TRBD2; abundance: NA; CDR3aa: CASISTGGDTQYF; CDR3nt: TGTGCCAGCATCTCGACGGGGGGAGATACGCAGTATTTT
v_gene: TRBV5-1; j_gene: TRBJ2-2; d_gene: TRBD2; abundance: NA; CDR3aa: CASSSVAGGAGELFF; CDR3nt: TGCGCCAGCAGCTCGGTAGCGGGAGGGGCCGGGGAGCTGTTTTTT
v_gene: TRBV19; j_gene: TRBJ2-1; d_gene: NA; abundance: NA; CDR3aa: CASSIGGLSSYNEQFF; CDR3nt: TGTGCCAGTAGTATAGGGGGACTCAGCTCCTACAATGAGCAGTTCTTC
v_gene: TRBV29-1; j_gene: TRBJ2-1; d_gene: TRBD2; abundance: NA; CDR3aa: CSVDPGGGEQFF; CDR3nt: TGCAGCGTTGACCCGGGAGGGGGTGAGCAGTTCTTC
v_gene: TRBV21-1; j_gene: TRBJ1-2; d_gene: NA; abundance: NA; CDR3aa: CASSRNPGCALYGYTF; CDR3nt: TGTGCCAGCAGCAGGAACCCCGGATGTGCTCTCTATGGCTACACCTTC
v_gene: TRBV29-1; j_gene: TRBJ2-1; d_gene: TRBD1; abundance: NA; CDR3aa: CSADRAGEQFF; CDR3nt: TGCAGCGCAGACAGGGCGGGTGAGCAGTTCTTC
v_gene: TRBV6-5; j_gene: TRBJ1-4; d_gene: NA; abundance: NA; CDR3aa: CASGLGNEKLFF; CDR3nt: TGTGCCAGCGGGCTCGGTAATGAAAAACTGTTTTTT
v_gene: TRBV28; j_gene: TRBJ2-1; d_gene: NA; abundance: NA; CDR3aa: CASSLGTGYNEQFF; CDR3nt: TGTGCCAGCAGTCTCGGGACTGGTTACAATGAGCAGTTCTTC